This TCR beta chain is from a study of shared clonotypes between healthy human individuals (dated by TCRdb to about 2020). At the level of the whole study: The cohort included a few men and two women between 18 and 49 years of age. Different laboratories and diverse techniques were used to prepare libraries and sequence TCR repertoires, to increase sequencing depth and limit assay-specific biases. Each donor's leukapheresis produced roughly between roughly 0.85 and 9 billion PBMCs. Blood TCR repertoires of a handful of healthy adults were deeply sequenced to estimate repertoire size and the extent of clonotype sharing between individuals. For each donor, three plates each were used for CD4 naive and CD4 memory, two plates were used for CD8 naive, and one plate was used for CD8 memory.

The research as a whole found: Sampling was restricted to blood, and TCR repertoires in tissue are likely to differ from TCR repertoires in blood. About 5% of naive CD4, roughly 3.6% of naive CD8, roughly 2.4% of memory CD4, and 0.35% to 0.4% of memory CD8 clonotypes were shared across several donors. Even with the large sequencing depth, rarefaction of the sorted-subset datasets indicated that sequencing was incomplete. Compared with non-shared clonotypes, the clonotypes found in all four sorted-subset donors had higher generation probabilities. Pairwise subsampling indicated that sequencing depth was expected to affect the degree of clonotype sharing among donors. Because the study included only a small number of donors, the genetic and exposure-history diversity represented was limited. Estimated clonotype richness was generally larger for naive than for memory subsets.

With respect to this clone: The specificity of this receptor is unknown. Per-base quality was not reported, and no clone a single base away is much larger than it. The identical CDR3 is also encoded by other nucleotide sequences in the sample.

TCR CDR3 regions were amplified from genomic DNA by multiplex PCR using the deep immunoSEQ assay. For each cell subset, the extracted genomic DNA was distributed evenly across all wells of several immunoSEQ 96-well plates, and each plate served as one replicate. For sorted subsets, 200 to 250 ng of genomic DNA, equivalent to tens of thousands of T cell genomes, went into each replicate PCR. Purified libraries were measured with a Qubit 3.0 fluorometer, size-checked on a Bioanalyzer 2100, and measured again with the KAPA Library Quantification kit. A separate single-read 150-cycle Illumina NextSeq 550 flow cell was used to sequence each immunoSEQ 96-well plate. In the original analysis: Because the immunoSEQ output included only junctional sequences and no quality scores, the filtering could not be the same as the filtering used for full-length reads. Sequences were annotated with PyIR, a Python wrapper for IgBLAST v1.9, using IMGT germline references to assign V/J genes and CDR3. Reads were removed for weak V/J assignments (E-value above 1e-6), missing CDR3, stop codons, out-of-frame junctions, or ambiguous translated residues. A V3J clonotype was defined by an identical inferred V gene, J gene, and CDR3 amino acid sequence. Percentage overlap between repertoires was calculated by dividing the number of shared unique clonotypes by the size of the smaller repertoire. Richness of each repertoire was evaluated using RTK rarefaction, the Chao1 estimator, and Recon v2.1 estimates of unobserved clonotypes. Generation probabilities for all TCRbeta clonotypes obtained by the gDNA method from several donors were computed using OLGA. TCRdb mirrors the immuneACCESS table, restricted to in-frame sequences. Some clones are absent from its copies; in checked studies, under half trace to an unresolved V gene, and the reason for the others is unknown. The V and J calls and clone size come from that table; D and trimming were worked out from the DNA. Recorded for this sample are approximately 1.5 million clones; approximately 98.5% of them occurred a single time. The top ten hold about 0.35% of the sample.

The donors were healthy, HIV-negative adults with no recently reported acute infections or vaccinations. Every donor was a Caucasian adult living in Nashville, Tennessee, USA. CD4+ T cells were enriched by magnetic negative selection, after which naive cells were positively selected on CD45RA and the negative fraction was taken as the memory subset. After blood collection by leukapheresis, PBMCs were isolated using Ficoll-Histopaque density gradient centrifugation and then cryopreserved in the vapor phase of liquid nitrogen. Purity and quantity of every magnetically sorted T cell population were checked by analytical flow cytometry. From each sorted fraction, genomic DNA was isolated and quantified by UV absorbance on a Nanodrop 2000c. Input material: naive CD4+ T cells sorted from blood. According to the study, the label for this sample's cell subset or site signals: CD45RA+ positively selected. This receptor was taken from a man aged 30 to 45 in good health.

The CDR3 sequence is CASSLKQGGTGELFF. The sequenced DNA: TGCGCCAGCAGCTTGAAACAGGGAGGGACCGGGGAGCTGTTTTTT. The receptor chain draws on TRBV5-1 and TRBJ2-2, with TRBD2 tentatively as D gene (7 bases match). The CDR3 runs 15 residues from the cysteine to the phenylalanine. Only the CDR3 part of the read is kept: 45 bases, read in frame from the first base. V lost 1 base and J lost 5 bases; the stretch between them is 12 bases long. The CDR1 and CDR2 encoded by the germline V gene are SGHRS and YFSETQ.